What follows is one T cell receptor (beta chain) and its context. This clone's antigen is unknown. No per-base quality is available; no much larger clone lies one base away. The data are from a study of shared clonotypes between healthy human individuals (dated by TCRdb to about 2020). For context, the study as a whole: The cohort comprised two women and a few men aged 18 to 49 years. Each donor's leukapheresis produced roughly between about 0.8 and 8.9 billion PBMCs. Blood TCR repertoires of 5 or 6 healthy adults were deeply sequenced to estimate repertoire size and the extent of clonotype sharing between individuals. For each donor, CD4 naive and CD4 memory were each given three plates, CD8 naive was given two plates, and CD8 memory was given one plate. To increase sequencing depth and limit assay-specific biases, TCR repertoire library preparation and sequencing were carried out by different laboratories using diverse techniques.

Here is what the overall study found, with its caveats: Rarefaction of sorted-subset datasets indicated incomplete sequencing despite the large sequencing depth. The genetic and exposure-history diversity represented was limited by the small number of donors. Compared with non-shared clonotypes, clonotypes shared by all four sorted-subset donors had higher generation probabilities. When a few donors were compared, the shared fraction of clonotypes was roughly 5% for naive CD4, roughly 3.3% for naive CD8, more than 2% for memory CD4, and about 0.36% for memory CD8. Based on pairwise subsampling, the degree of clonotype sharing among donors was expected to be affected by sequencing depth. Estimated clonotype richness was generally larger for naive than for memory subsets. Only blood was sampled, and tissue TCR repertoires likely differ from those in blood.

Healthy HIV-negative adults with no recently reported acute infections or vaccinations were included as donors. Every donor was a Caucasian adult residing in Nashville, Tennessee, USA. CD4+ T cells were enriched by magnetic negative selection; naive cells were then positively selected on CD45RA, and the negative fraction formed the memory subset. After blood collection by leukapheresis, PBMCs were isolated using Ficoll-Histopaque density gradient centrifugation and then cryopreserved in the vapor phase of liquid nitrogen. Analytical flow cytometry was used to check the purity and quantity of every magnetically sorted T cell population. Genomic DNA was isolated from every sorted fraction and measured by UV absorbance on a Nanodrop 2000c. Germline trimming amounts to 4 bases on V and 7 bases on J, with 10 as the count of junction bases outside the gene matches. CDR1 and CDR2 are read off the germline V gene as SGDLS and YYNGEE. Spanning cysteine to phenylalanine, the CDR3 consists of 14 amino acids. Just CDR3 DNA is preserved here, 42 bases in frame from base 1.

TCR CDR3 regions were amplified from genomic DNA by multiplex PCR using the deep immunoSEQ assay. Extracted genomic DNA from each cell subset was distributed evenly across all wells of several immunoSEQ 96-well plates, and each plate was treated as a replicate. Each replicate PCR for sorted subsets received around 210 ng genomic DNA, equal to about 30,000 T cell genomes. The purified libraries were quantified using a Qubit 3.0 fluorometer, sized with a Bioanalyzer 2100, and then quantified again using the KAPA Library Quantification kit. Each immunoSEQ 96-well plate was sequenced on its own single-read 150-cycle Illumina NextSeq 550 flow cell. The authors' analysis ran thus. Because the immunoSEQ output held only junctional sequences and lacked quality scores, the filtering could not match the filtering applied to full-length reads. Sequences were annotated with PyIR, a Python wrapper for IgBLAST v1.9, using IMGT germline references to assign V/J genes and CDR3. Reads were removed for weak V/J assignments (E-value above 1e-6), missing CDR3, stop codons, out-of-frame junctions, or ambiguous translated residues. A V3J clonotype was defined by an identical inferred V gene, J gene, and CDR3 amino acid sequence. To compute the percentage overlap between repertoires, the number of shared unique clonotypes was divided by the size of the smaller repertoire. RTK rarefaction, the Chao1 estimator, and Recon v2.1 estimates of unobserved clonotypes were used to assess repertoire richness. Generation probabilities for all TCRbeta clonotypes obtained by the gDNA method from a few donors were computed using OLGA. The clones in this table, taken by TCRdb from immuneACCESS, are in-frame only. Not every clone is retained; where verified, under half of the shortfall comes from an unresolved V gene, and the cause of the rest is unknown. V and J calls and clone size follow that table, whereas D and trimming were derived from the DNA. The sample includes millions of clones, with 95% observed a single time. 0.1% to 0.15% of the sample comes from the top ten.

This receptor was obtained from a young man in good health. The sample taken for sequencing was naive CD4+ T cells sorted from blood. The sample's cell subset or site, from its label and the paper: CD45RA+ positively selected. The V and J genes are TRBV9 and TRBJ1-2; the central 7 bases match TRBD1. Here the CDR3 is given as CASSQDRDSRGYTF. Here is the DNA: TGTGCCAGCAGCCAAGATCGGGACAGTCGTGGCTACACCTTC. When the CDR3 is completed using the reference TRBV9 and TRBJ1-2 genes on either side, the full variable domain is DSGVTQTPKHLITATGQRVTLRCSPRSGDLSVYWYQQSLDQGLQFLIQYYNGEERAKGNILERFSAQQFPDLHSELNLSSLELGDSALYFCASSQDRDSRGYTFGSGTRLTVV.